The 5 T cell receptor beta chains below come from one sample, sequenced in a study of cytomegalovirus exposure and HLA in healthy donors (dated by TCRdb to 2016 to 2017). Library generation was performed with the immunoSEQ multiplex PCR assay. A mixture of 60 forward primers for TCR Vbeta segments and 13 reverse primers for TCR Jbeta segments was used in the multiplex PCR. This immuneACCESS table, as held by TCRdb, lists in-frame sequences with V and J called but not all clones. Of the missing ones, under half trace to an unresolved V gene in checked studies; the others have no known cause. Recorded for this sample are some 200,000 clones; less than 80% of them occurred a single time. 0.2% to 0.25% of the sample is held by the ten biggest clonotypes. Sequenced material: PBMCs. The source is a girl aged 2-10 years in good health and CMV-seronegative.

The chain carries TRBV7-6 and TRBJ2-1; 7 positions agree with TRBD2. Germline values: CDR1 SGHVS, CDR2 FNYEAQ. The CDR3 totals 15 residues. J lost 8 bases, V lost 0 bases, and 7 bases had no gene match. The CDR3 protein is CASSLAAGVIDEQFF. CDR3 DNA sequence: TGTGCCAGCAGCTTAGCCGCGGGGGTAATCGATGAGCAGTTCTTC.

This clone was counted a single time. The rearrangement uses TRBV25-1 and TRBJ1-3; the D gene is possibly TRBD1 (5 bases). The V end lost 8 bases, the J end lost 3 bases, and 14 bases lay between the germline ends. Germline-derived CDR1 and CDR2 are MGHDK and SYGVNS. The CDR3 runs to 14 residues. The CDR3: CASRRGGDGNTIYF. In DNA, the CDR3 is TGTGCCAGCCGGCGCGGGGGGGATGGAAACACCATATATTTT. The whole variable domain, filled in from reference TRBV25-1 and TRBJ1-3, reads EADIYQTPRYLVIGTGKKITLECSQTMGHDKMYWYQQDPGMELHLIHYSYGVNSTEKGDLSSESTVSRIRTEHFPLTLESARPSHTSQYLCASRRGGDGNTIYFGEGSWLTVV.

The chain recombines TRBV5-1 with TRBJ1-6, with 9 bases matching TRBD1. CDR1 and CDR2 from the germline V gene are SGHRS and YFSETQ. The CDR3 covers 14 residues. Germline trimming cut 5 bases from V and 9 bases from J; bases unmatched to any gene: 6. CDR3 sequence: CASSPQGASSPLHF. The CDR3 nucleotides read TGCGCCAGCAGTCCACAGGGGGCTAGTTCACCCCTCCACTTT.

This clone occurred once. J is TRBJ2-1 and V is TRBV6-5, with 12 bases fitting TRBD2. Germline V gene sequence: CDR1 MNHEY, CDR2 SVGAGI. CDR3 size: 16 residues. V lost 4 bases and J lost 8; bases outside the gene matches: 9. CDR3 protein: CASSSRTSGKVYEQFF. The CDR3 bases are TGTGCCAGCAGTTCCCGGACTAGCGGGAAGGTCTATGAGCAGTTCTTC.

The V gene is TRBV4-1, the J gene TRBJ2-3; 15 bases are a match to TRBD2. The CDR3 loop spans 18 amino acids. V lost 1 base, J lost 6 bases, and 8 bases stayed unmatched. From germline, CDR1 is MGHRA and CDR2 YSYEKL. As DNA, the CDR3 is TGCGCCAGCAGCCAAGGATCTGGACTAGCGGGGGGGCTGGATACGCAGTATTTT. This sequence encodes CASSQGSGLAGGLDTQYF.